This T cell receptor (beta chain) was identified in a study of cytomegalovirus exposure and HLA in healthy donors. Per the germline V gene, CDR1 is SEHNR and CDR2 is FQNEAQ (reference sequence). This CDR3 spans 13 amino acids. Trimming stripped 5 bases from V and 8 bases from J, with 15 bases between. Use of 60 Vbeta and 13 Jbeta primers characterized the PCR. Measured with immunoSEQ multiplex PCR; TCRdb has only the in-frame clones, and not every one. The data contain 99,000 or so clones, over 70% of them singletons. Worth noting for this clone: Its antigen is undetermined.

Regarding the study as a whole: A further, later analysis showed that HLA-associated TCR beta chains (compared with equally common others) were more clonally expanded. The study found most TCR sequences rare, yet found some public TCRs in many donors. Most subjects had HLA-A and HLA-B alleles reportedly predicted accurately by TCR beta sequences.

V gene TRBV7-9 combines with J gene TRBJ1-2; maybe TRBD1 (5 bases). Sequences were obtained from PBMCs. This receptor was obtained from a male donor in good health and CMV-seronegative. In DNA form, the CDR3 reads TGTGCCAGCAGCGGGCAACAGGTGGGGGGCTACACCTTC. Translated, it gives CASSGQQVGGYTF.